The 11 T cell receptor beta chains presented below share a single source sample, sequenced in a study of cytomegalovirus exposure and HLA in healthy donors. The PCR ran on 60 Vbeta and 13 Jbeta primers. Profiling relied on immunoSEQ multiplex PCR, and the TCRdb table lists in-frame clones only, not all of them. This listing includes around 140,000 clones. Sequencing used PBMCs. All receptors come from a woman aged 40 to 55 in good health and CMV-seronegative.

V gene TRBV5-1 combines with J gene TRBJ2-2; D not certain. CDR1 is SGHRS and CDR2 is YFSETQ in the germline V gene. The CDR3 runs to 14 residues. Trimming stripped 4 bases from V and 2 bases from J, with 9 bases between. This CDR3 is CASSPLLNTGELFF. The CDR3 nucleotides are TGCGCCAGCAGCCCGTTACTAAACACCGGGGAGCTGTTTTTT.

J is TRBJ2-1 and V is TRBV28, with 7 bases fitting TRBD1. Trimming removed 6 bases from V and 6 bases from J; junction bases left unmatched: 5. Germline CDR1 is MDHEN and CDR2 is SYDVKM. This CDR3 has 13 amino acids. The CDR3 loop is CASRMAGGNEQFF. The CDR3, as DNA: TGTGCCAGCAGGATGGCAGGGGGCAATGAGCAGTTCTTC. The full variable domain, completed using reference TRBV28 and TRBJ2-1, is DVKVTQSSRYLVKRTGEKVFLECVQDMDHENMFWYRQDPGLGLRLIYFSYDVKMKEKGDIPEGYSVSREKKERFSLILESASTNQTSMYLCASRMAGGNEQFFGPGTRLTVL.

The CDR3 nucleotides read TGTGCCAGCAGCTTACTGGCAGGGAGCTACACCTTC. This translates into CASSLLAGSYTF. The chain employs TRBV7-3 and TRBJ1-2, with D tentatively TRBD1 (5 bases). Germline CDR1 and CDR2: SGHTA and FQGTGA. CDR3 size: 12 residues. V shed 2 bases and J shed 9 bases, with 10 bases lying between them.

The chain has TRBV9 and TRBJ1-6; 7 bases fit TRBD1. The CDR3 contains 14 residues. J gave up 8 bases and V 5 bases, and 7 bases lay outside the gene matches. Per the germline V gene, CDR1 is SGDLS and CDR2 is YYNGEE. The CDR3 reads CASRKGQTDSPLHF. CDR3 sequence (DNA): TGTGCCAGCAGAAAGGGACAGACGGATTCACCCCTCCACTTT.

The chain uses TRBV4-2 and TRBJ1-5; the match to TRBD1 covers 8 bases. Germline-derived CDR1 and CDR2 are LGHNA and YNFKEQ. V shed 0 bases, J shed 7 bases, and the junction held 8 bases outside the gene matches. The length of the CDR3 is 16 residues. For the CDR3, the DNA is TGTGCCAGCAGCCAAGATAGTGGACAGGGCGGCCAGCCCCAGCATTTT. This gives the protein CASSQDSGQGGQPQHF.

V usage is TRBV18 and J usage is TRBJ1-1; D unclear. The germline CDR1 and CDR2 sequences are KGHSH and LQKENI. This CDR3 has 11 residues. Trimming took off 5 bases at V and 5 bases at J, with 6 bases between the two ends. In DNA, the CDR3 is TGTGCCAGCTCAGAGGTGACTGAAGCTTTCTTT. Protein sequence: CASSEVTEAFF.

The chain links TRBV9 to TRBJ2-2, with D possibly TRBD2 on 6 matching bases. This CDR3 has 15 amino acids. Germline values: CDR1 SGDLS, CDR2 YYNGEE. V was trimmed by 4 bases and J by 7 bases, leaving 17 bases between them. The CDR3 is CASSPNSGTDGELFF. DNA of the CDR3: TGTGCCAGCAGCCCAAATTCGGGGACTGACGGGGAGCTGTTTTTT.

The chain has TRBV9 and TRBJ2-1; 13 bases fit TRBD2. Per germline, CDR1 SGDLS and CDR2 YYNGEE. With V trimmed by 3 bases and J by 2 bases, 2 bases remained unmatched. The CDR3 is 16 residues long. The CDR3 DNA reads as TGTGCCAGCAGCGCGGGACTAGCGGGGACCTACAATGAGCAGTTCTTC. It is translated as CASSAGLAGTYNEQFF.

For the CDR3, the DNA is TGCGCCAGCAGCCCGGGACTAGCGGGGGGGATTTCAGATACGCAGTATTTT. Translated: CASSPGLAGGISDTQYF. This chain links TRBV5-1 with TRBJ2-3, with TRBD2 matching over 16 bases. The germline CDR1 and CDR2 sequences are SGHRS and YFSETQ. This CDR3 has 17 amino acids. Trimming cost V 4 bases and J 4 bases; bases outside gene matches: 6. The full variable domain, in which reference TRBV5-1 and TRBJ2-3 provide the parts outside the CDR3, is KAGVTQTPRYLIKTRGQQVTLSCSPISGHRSVSWYQQTPGQGLQFLFEYFSETQRNKGNFPGRFSGRQFSNSRSEMNVSTLELGDSALYLCASSPGLAGGISDTQYFGPGTRLTVL.

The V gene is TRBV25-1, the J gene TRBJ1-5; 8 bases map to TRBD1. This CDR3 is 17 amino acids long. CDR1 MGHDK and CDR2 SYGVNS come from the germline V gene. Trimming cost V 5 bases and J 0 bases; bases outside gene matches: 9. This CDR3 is CASSRTGTSYSNQPQHF. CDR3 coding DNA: TGTGCCAGCAGTAGGACAGGGACGTCCTATAGCAATCAGCCCCAGCATTTT.

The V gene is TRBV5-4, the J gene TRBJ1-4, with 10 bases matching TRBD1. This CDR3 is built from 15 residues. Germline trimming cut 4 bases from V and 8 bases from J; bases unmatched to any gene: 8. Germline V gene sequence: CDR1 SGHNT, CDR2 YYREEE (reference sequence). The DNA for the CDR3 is TGTGCCAGCAGCCCCCCTGGGACAGGGGAGGAAAAACTGTTTTTT. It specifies CASSPPGTGEEKLFF.